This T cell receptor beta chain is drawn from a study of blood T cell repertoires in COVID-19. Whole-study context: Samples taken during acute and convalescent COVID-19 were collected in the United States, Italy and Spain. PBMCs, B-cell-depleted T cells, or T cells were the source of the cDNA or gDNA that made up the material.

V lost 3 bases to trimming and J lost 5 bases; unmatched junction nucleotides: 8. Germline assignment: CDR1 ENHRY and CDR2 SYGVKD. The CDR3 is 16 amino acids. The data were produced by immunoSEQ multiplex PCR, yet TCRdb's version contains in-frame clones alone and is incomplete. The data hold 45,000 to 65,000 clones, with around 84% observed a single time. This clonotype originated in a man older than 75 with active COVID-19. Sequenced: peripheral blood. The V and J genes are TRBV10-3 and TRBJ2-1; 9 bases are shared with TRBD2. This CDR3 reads CAISDEAVAGDNEQFF. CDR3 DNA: TGTGCCATCAGTGATGAGGCGGTAGCGGGGGACAATGAGCAGTTCTTC.